This T cell receptor (beta chain) was captured by sequencing in a study of blood T cell repertoires in COVID-19. Study at large: Acute-phase and convalescent COVID-19 samples originated in the United States, Italy and Spain.

Germline V gene lookup returns CDR1 LNHDA and CDR2 SQIVND (reference sequence). This CDR3 spans 14 amino acids. V trimming: 6 bases; J trimming: 2 bases; junction bases outside the gene matches: 5. Sequencing used immunoSEQ multiplex PCR; TCRdb keeps in-frame clones, though not all of them. Of 65,000 or so clones in the sample, 87% were seen once. The V gene is TRBV19, the J gene TRBJ2-7; 9 bases fit TRBD1. The receptor was isolated from a human donor with acute or convalescent COVID-19. The donor label of this sample is uncertain. The sequencing input was peripheral blood. CDR3 sequence (DNA): TGTGCCAGTAGCTCCCGGGACAGGGCCTACGAGCAGTACTTC. It yields the protein CASSSRDRAYEQYF.